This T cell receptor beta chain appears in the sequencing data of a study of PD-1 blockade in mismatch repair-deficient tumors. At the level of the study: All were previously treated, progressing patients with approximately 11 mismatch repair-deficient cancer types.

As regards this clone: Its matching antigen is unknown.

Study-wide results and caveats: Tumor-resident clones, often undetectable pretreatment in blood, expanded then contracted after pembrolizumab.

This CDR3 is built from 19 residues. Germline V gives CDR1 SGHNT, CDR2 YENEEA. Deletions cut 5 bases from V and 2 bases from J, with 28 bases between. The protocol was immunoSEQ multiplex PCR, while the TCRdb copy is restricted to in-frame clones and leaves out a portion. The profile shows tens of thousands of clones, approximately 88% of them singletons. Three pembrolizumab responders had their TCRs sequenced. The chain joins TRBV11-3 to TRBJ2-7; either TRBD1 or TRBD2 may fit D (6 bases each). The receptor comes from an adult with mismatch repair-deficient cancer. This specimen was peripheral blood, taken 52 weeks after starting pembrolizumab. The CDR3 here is CASSPESFRWGAPTYEQYF. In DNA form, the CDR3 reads TGTGCCAGCAGCCCCGAAAGTTTCCGTTGGGGGGCTCCGACCTACGAGCAGTACTTC.